The 10 T cell receptor beta chains below all came from one sample that was sequenced in a study of shared clonotypes between healthy human individuals. Data came from immunoSEQ multiplex PCR; TCRdb stores just in-frame clones and leaves some out. Of roughly 2 million clones listed, about 94% were seen once; the top ten hold approximately 0.13%. The material sequenced was naive CD4+ T cells sorted from blood. The sample's subset: CD45RA+ positively selected. These receptors were collected from a man younger than 35 in good health.

Regarding this clone: The identical CDR3 is also encoded by other nucleotide sequences in the sample. J is TRBJ1-2 and V is TRBV10-3, with D perhaps TRBD1 (5 bases). CDR1 and CDR2 (germline): ENHRY, SYGVKD. V was shortened by 5 bases and J by 0 bases, with 13 bases between the two germline ends. The length of the CDR3 is 15 residues. CDR3 sequence (DNA): TGTGCCATCAGTAGGGACGGGGGAACTAACTATGGCTACACCTTC. It translates to CAISRDGGTNYGYTF.

The chain couples TRBV6-5 to TRBJ1-1; D uncertain. The germline CDR1 and CDR2 sequences are MNHEY and SVGAGI. Trimming removed 0 bases at V and 0 bases at J, with 8 bases between. The CDR3 contains 15 residues. The CDR3 DNA follows: TGTGCCAGCAGTTACTCGAAAAGGATGAACACTGAAGCTTTCTTT. Encoded protein: CASSYSKRMNTEAFF.

V is TRBV15 and J is TRBJ1-1; D gene unclear. CDR3 length equals 12 residues. Trimming cost V 0 bases and J 11 bases, with 10 bases left between them. Germline V gene lookup returns CDR1 LNHNV and CDR2 YYDKDF (reference sequence). The CDR3, as DNA: TGTGCCACCAGCAGAGATGGGTGGGAGGCTTTCTTT. Translated: CATSRDGWEAFF. Together with reference TRBV15 and TRBJ1-1, the CDR3 gives the full variable domain: DAMVIQNPRYQVTQFGKPVTLSCSQTLNHNVMYWYQQKSSQAPKLLFHYYDKDFNNEADTPDNFQSRRPNTSFCFLDIRSPGLGDTAMYLCATSRDGWEAFFGQGTRLTVV.

Concerning this clone: Other DNA sequences of this sample code for an identical CDR3. The rearrangement links TRBV28 to TRBJ1-2; unclear D gene. The CDR3 length is 12 residues. V was trimmed by 3 bases and J by 5 bases, leaving 7 bases between them. CDR1 is MDHEN, CDR2 SYDVKM, per germline. Here the CDR3 reads CASSFRSYGYTF. CDR3 coding DNA: TGTGCCAGCAGTTTCCGTTCTTATGGCTACACCTTC.

The J gene is TRBJ1-1, the V gene TRBV18; perhaps TRBD1 as D (6 bases). V was cut by 2 bases and J by 0 bases, with 13 bases left in between. This CDR3 region has 16 residues. Germline V gene lookup returns CDR1 KGHSH and CDR2 LQKENI. The CDR3 DNA is TGTGCCAGCTCACCAAACGTCCAGGGGATGAACACTGAAGCTTTCTTT. Protein product: CASSPNVQGMNTEAFF.

This clone has just one count. V usage is TRBV6-5 and J usage is TRBJ2-7, with D hard to call. Per germline, CDR1 MNHEY and CDR2 SVGAGI. V shed 4 bases and J shed 2 bases, with 12 bases lying between them. The CDR3 length is 14 residues. For the CDR3, the DNA is TGTGCCAGCAGTTTGGGGTTCACTACCTACGAGCAGTACTTC. Translating it yields CASSLGFTTYEQYF.

This clone was detected once. The J gene is TRBJ1-5, the V gene TRBV19, with D perhaps TRBD1 (5 bases). CDR1 and CDR2 (germline): LNHDA, SQIVND (reference sequence). The CDR3 length is 15 residues. V lost 6 bases, J lost 2 bases, and 14 bases lay in between. Here the CDR3 reads CASSLEGYGNQPQHF. For the CDR3, the DNA is TGTGCCAGTAGCCTGGAGGGGTATGGCAATCAGCCCCAGCATTTT.

The V gene is TRBV4-2, the J gene TRBJ1-2; D unclear. Trimming took off 0 bases at V and 8 bases at J, with 19 bases between the two ends. Germline CDR1 reads LGHNA; CDR2 reads YNFKEQ. This CDR3 is built from 16 residues. The CDR3 DNA follows: TGTGCCAGCAGCCAAGAATATTCCACCTCGATGGGCGGCTACACCTTC. Translation: CASSQEYSTSMGGYTF.

The chain joins TRBV6-6 to TRBJ2-1; D not resolved. The germline gives CDR1 MNHNY, CDR2 SVGAGI (reference sequence). The CDR3 covers 11 residues. The ends were cut back, 4 bases at V and 8 bases at J, with 6 bases in the middle. The CDR3 reads CASSSAYEQFF. The CDR3 bases are TGTGCCAGCAGTTCAGCCTATGAGCAGTTCTTC.

The chain carries TRBV9 and TRBJ2-1; 11 bases agree with TRBD2. The germline V gene has CDR1 SGDLS and CDR2 YYNGEE. The CDR3 is 19 amino acids. With 3 bases clipped from V and 0 bases from J, the junction kept 11 bases outside the gene matches. CDR3 sequence: CASSAGLAGGLSSYNEQFF. For the CDR3, the DNA is TGTGCCAGCAGCGCTGGTCTAGCGGGGGGCTTGAGCTCCTACAATGAGCAGTTCTTC.